This T cell receptor (beta chain) was found in a study of beta chain features in type 1 diabetes. The study reverse transcribed the entire isolated RNA, so it sequenced expressed TCRB transcripts. Some clones are missing from TCRdb's copy, which holds only in-frame ones; the method was immunoSEQ multiplex PCR. The sample comprises 400,000 or so clones, 9.5% to 10% of which are singletons, and less than 0.65% rests with the top ten. With regard to this clone: Its antigen remains unidentified.

Study observations and caveats: Type 1 diabetes patients showed a moderate but significant shortening of TCRB CDR3s in all four CD4+ subsets. A PCR bias possibly favoring shorter templates would apply equally to patients and controls.

A CD45RO/CCR7/CD25/CD127/CD95/CD27 panel sorted naive, central memory, regulatory and stem cell-like memory CD4+ cells. Sorted populations were all over 98% pure. The sequence was collected from a man aged 30 to 45 with type 1 diabetes. Material for sequencing was central memory CD4+ T cells from blood.

The CDR3 region is CASSQLISGTGNTGELFF. The CDR3 region has the DNA TGCGCCAGCAGCCAACTAATAAGCGGGACAGGGAACACCGGGGAGCTGTTTTTT. The chain joins TRBV4-3 to TRBJ2-2; the D gene is possibly TRBD1 (8 bases). The V gene's germline CDR1 is LGHNA and CDR2 YSLEER. Trimming took off 2 bases at V and 1 base at J, with 17 bases between the two ends. This CDR3 contains 18 residues.